What follows describes a single T cell receptor beta chain. Its target is not known. This sample is part of a study of early T cells in non-severe SARS-CoV-2 infection. About the study: The study sequenced bulk RNA from unsorted whole blood, with chains unpaired.

Researchers attached unique molecular identifiers to individual cDNA molecules. TCRdb re-analysed the 5' RACE reads in MiXCR, keeping a single row per CDR3 protein. The sample includes about 39,000 distinct CDR3 sequences, over 3% of them seen just once. Findings and caveats of the study: A preference for anti-spike CD8 responses marked VDJdb matching, which missed private and CD4 specificities.

V lost 3 bases to trimming and J lost 10 bases, with 13 bases between them. CDR3 length: 12 amino acids. CDR1 SQVTM and CDR2 ANQGSEA come from the germline V gene. Input material: whole blood. The chain combines TRBV29-1 with TRBJ2-1, with D perhaps assigned TRBD1 or TRBD2 (5 bases each). This sequence was found in an adult who was a healthcare worker with PCR-confirmed SARS-CoV-2 infection or an uninfected control (not recorded which). The CDR3 reads CSVDVGTVEQFF. Written as DNA, the CDR3 is TGCAGCGTTGACGTCGGGACCGTCGAGCAGTTCTTC.